Listed below are T cell receptor beta chains from one sample, sequenced in a study of metastatic and nonmetastatic thyroid tumors. TCRdb reanalyzed the PCR reads with MiXCR. The sample holds about 40,000 clones, about 20% seen once. The sample comprised tumor tissue. The receptors stem from a female donor with papillary thyroid cancer or a benign thyroid nodule (not recorded which). Some clones in this sample may be carry-over from other donors' samples. Both conserved end residues are part of each CDR3. The D gene is left open where the match is weak. Only some rows state a clone size, as once, few, many or a class for expanded clones.

NA	NA	TRBV20-1	TRBJ2-1	CSARLQIDEQFF	TGCAGTGCTAGACTTCAGATCGATGAGCAGTTCTTC
NA	many	TRBV9	TRBJ2-7	CASGPGIDSRYEQYF	TGTGCCAGCGGCCCGGGGATTGACAGCCGCTACGAGCAGTACTTC
TRBD1	few	TRBV7-9	TRBJ2-5	CASSSGQGSETQYF	TGTGCCAGCAGCTCTGGACAGGGAAGTGAGACCCAGTACTTC
TRBD2	NA	TRBV6-1	TRBJ2-7	CASSARGGGDGRYEQYF	TGTGCCAGCAGCGCCCGGGGGGGTGGGGACGGACGATACGAGCAGTACTTC
NA	many	TRBV9	TRBJ2-7	CASSVGCTGYF	TGTGCCAGCAGCGTCGGATGTACGGGGTACTTC
NA	many	TRBV18	TRBJ1-2	CASSQGQGGYTF	TGTGCCAGCTCACAGGGGCAAGGGGGCTACACCTTC
TRBD2	NA	TRBV5-1	TRBJ2-1	CASSGGTSSRAQFF	TGCGCCAGCAGCGGAGGGACTAGCTCGAGAGCGCAGTTCTTC
NA	NA	TRBV6-1	TRBJ2-7	CASSESGTGEQYF	TGTGCCAGCAGTGAATCTGGTACAGGCGAGCAGTACTTC
NA	many	TRBV5-4	TRBJ1-1	CASSLEQGSAEAFF	TGTGCCAGCAGCTTGGAGCAGGGGTCGGCTGAAGCTTTCTTT
TRBD1	many	TRBV15	TRBJ1-1	CATSRNRGSEAFF	TGTGCCACCAGCAGAAACAGGGGTTCTGAAGCTTTCTTT
TRBD1	many	TRBV12-3/TRBV12-4	TRBJ1-2	CASSLQGADGYTF	TGTGCCAGCAGTTTACAGGGGGCAGATGGCTACACCTTC
TRBD1	many	TRBV6-1	TRBJ1-1	CASRRGTGDTEAFF	TGTGCCAGCAGGCGCGGGACAGGGGACACTGAAGCTTTCTTT
NA	few	TRBV7-6	TRBJ2-7	CASSSPCLEQYF	TGTGCCAGCAGCTCCCCCTGTCTCGAGCAGTACTTT
NA	few	TRBV20-1	TRBJ2-7	CSASVEHLDYEQYF	TGCAGTGCTAGTGTAGAACACCTAGACTACGAGCAGTACTTC
TRBD1	few	TRBV28	TRBJ1-2	CVSSIGQGMGNYGYTF	TGTGTCAGCAGCATAGGACAGGGGATGGGTAACTATGGCTACACCTTC
NA	few	TRBV6-1	TRBJ1-5	CARTLRGNQPQHF	TGTGCCAGAACCCTGAGAGGCAATCAGCCACAACATTTT
TRBD2	many	TRBV20-1	TRBJ2-1	CSAGGLAGEGANNEQFF	TGCAGTGCTGGGGGACTAGCGGGAGAAGGTGCTAACAATGAGCAGTTCTTC
NA	many	TRBV18	TRBJ2-2	CATSYREYGGELFF	TGTGCCACCAGCTACAGGGAGTATGGCGGGGAGCTGTTTTTT
TRBD1	many	TRBV6-1	TRBJ2-7	CASTGQGQQYF	TGTGCCAGCACGGGACAGGGGCAGCAGTACTTC
TRBD1	many	TRBV7-9	TRBJ1-4	CASKKQGPTNEKLFF	TGTGCCAGCAAAAAACAGGGGCCAACTAATGAAAAACTGTTTTTT
TRBD1	many	TRBV27	TRBJ1-1	CASRTGGRSEAFF	TGTGCCAGCAGGACAGGGGGTAGGTCTGAAGCTTTCTTT
NA	many	TRBV20-1	TRBJ1-1	CSARESENTEAFF	TGCAGTGCTAGGGAATCGGAGAACACTGAAGCTTTCTTT
TRBD2	NA	TRBV19	TRBJ2-4	CASSIEAGVWNIQYF	TGTGCCAGTAGTATAGAAGCGGGAGTGTGGAACATTCAGTACTTC
NA	many	TRBV27	TRBJ2-7	CASSPRVSSSYEQYF	TGTGCCAGCAGCCCCAGGGTTTCTAGCTCCTACGAGCAGTACTTC
NA	many	TRBV7-9	TRBJ2-3	CASSLGISDTQYF	TGTGCCAGCAGCTTAGGAATCTCAGATACGCAGTATTTT
NA	many	TRBV6-1	TRBJ1-4	CASRRGTVDNEKLFF	TGTGCCAGCAGGCGGGGTACAGTCGATAATGAAAAACTGTTTTTT
TRBD2	few	TRBV24-1	TRBJ2-1	CATSDYLAASEQFF	TGTGCCACCAGTGATTACCTAGCGGCCTCCGAGCAGTTCTTC
NA	many	TRBV6-1	TRBJ1-6	CASRSGDTTGKVALHF	TGTGCCAGCAGATCTGGAGACACGACAGGCAAAGTAGCCCTCCACTTT
NA	many	TRBV6-1	TRBJ1-3	CASTIRRASGNTIYF	TGTGCCAGCACCATAAGAAGGGCCAGCGGAAACACCATATATTTT
TRBD2	many	TRBV10-3	TRBJ2-1	CAISDDLAGGPNEQFF	TGTGCCATCAGTGATGACTTAGCGGGGGGGCCGAATGAGCAGTTCTTC
NA	NA	TRBV28	TRBJ1-2	CASSYGGDGYTF	TGTGCCAGCAGTTATGGGGGGGATGGCTACACCTTC
NA	many	TRBV7-2	TRBJ1-2	CASSLTYRVRGGYTF	TGTGCCAGCAGCTTGACCTACAGGGTTCGGGGGGGCTACACCTTC
NA	many	TRBV4-1	TRBJ1-2	CASSGVANYGYTF	TGCGCCAGCAGCGGGGTAGCTAACTATGGCTACACCTTC
TRBD1	many	TRBV2	TRBJ2-7	CASRNVGQGYEQYF	TGTGCCAGCCGGAACGTAGGACAGGGGTACGAGCAGTACTTC
NA	many	TRBV12-5	TRBJ2-3	CASANLDGNTQYF	TGTGCTAGTGCCAACTTAGACGGGAATACGCAGTATTTT
NA	NA	TRBV18	TRBJ2-1	CASSPPGLDEQFF	TGTGCCAGCTCACCACCCGGGTTGGATGAGCAGTTCTTC
TRBD2	many	TRBV7-3	TRBJ2-3	CASSLKPPASGVSTDTQYF	TGTGCCAGCAGCTTAAAACCCCCTGCTAGCGGGGTGAGCACAGATACGCAGTATTTT
NA	few	TRBV15	TRBJ1-5	CATSRVRSRVNQPQHF	TGTGCCACCAGCAGAGTGAGATCCAGGGTCAATCAGCCCCAGCATTTT
NA	few	TRBV2	TRBJ1-1	CASSRKGGTETFF	TGTGCCAGCAGTCGAAAGGGTGGGACTGAAACTTTCTTT
NA	many	TRBV5-4	TRBJ2-3	CASSLDRTDTQYF	TGTGCCAGCAGCTTGGATCGCACAGATACGCAGTATTTT